The clone carrying this TCR beta chain has just a few counts. The antigen is not known. TCRdb itself ran the RT-PCR reads through MiXCR, one entry per CDR3 protein. In the table there are hundreds of thousands of distinct CDR3 sequences, 15% to 18% of which are singletons. These data come from a study of response to subunit inactivated influenza vaccine. Study-wide points: Seasonal influenza vaccination, on each occasion, was suggested by the authors to recruit few new T cells.

CDR1 and CDR2 from the germline V gene are SGHTA and FQGNSA. This CDR3 comprises 16 residues. With 5 bases clipped from V and 3 bases from J, the junction kept 6 bases outside the gene matches. This chain connects TRBV7-2 to TRBJ1-5; 11 bases are shared with TRBD1. This sequence originates from a man between 50 and 59 years old who received an inactivated influenza vaccine. The material sequenced was PBMCs from blood, taken 11 to 12 days after vaccination. CDR3 region: CASSPRTGGINQPQHF. In nucleotides, the CDR3 is TGTGCCAGCAGCCCCCGGACAGGGGGCATCAATCAGCCCCAGCATTTT.